Sequencing of this TCR beta chain was carried out in a study of T cells after posttransplantation cyclophosphamide. Germline V gene data show CDR1 as LGHNA and CDR2 as YNFKEQ. Trimming pared 0 bases from V and 3 bases from J, leaving 11 bases between. The CDR3 totals 15 residues. Repertoires were generated with immunoSEQ multiplex PCR, while TCRdb's copy carries only in-frame clones and drops some. Among 8,500 to 13,000 clones listed, around nine tenths were seen once. A marrow graft followed busulfan-fludarabine conditioning, with cyclophosphamide on days +3 and +4. This chain links TRBV4-2 with TRBJ1-2; D is undetermined. The input for sequencing was CD4+ T cells sorted from PBMCs, taken after allogeneic stem cell transplant with posttransplant cyclophosphamide. This TCR came from a male patient between 25 and 40 years old who received an allogeneic stem cell transplant from a related donor, was CMV-positive, and had acute GVHD only. T cells may partly derive from the graft donor. The CDR3 protein is CASSQDSSPDYGYTF. As DNA, the CDR3 is TGTGCCAGCAGCCAAGATTCGTCCCCCGACTATGGCTACACCTTC.